These 29 T cell receptor beta chains came from one sample sequenced in a study of Ad26.COV2.S vaccination and SARS-CoV-2 variants. TCRdb's table, derived via immunoSEQ multiplex PCR, lists solely in-frame clones and lacks some. This table holds 350,000 to 450,000 clones, just over 90% found once. The starting material was peripheral blood, obtained after recovery from COVID-19. The receptors shown here come from a human donor who had recovered from COVID-19.

The V and J genes are TRBV9 and TRBJ1-6, with a weak D call TRBD1 (5 bases). CDR1 is SGDLS, CDR2 YYNGEE, per germline. V was clipped by 3 bases and J by 10 bases, with 17 bases between them. This CDR3 is built from 15 residues. The CDR3 is CASSDPRSRGSPLHF. The CDR3 coding sequence is TGTGCCAGCAGCGATCCTAGGTCGAGGGGCTCACCCCTCCACTTT.

The chain recombines TRBV2 with TRBJ2-2; 8 nucleotides align to TRBD1. Germline-derived CDR1 and CDR2 are SNHLY and FYNNEI. V gave up 7 bases and J gave up 4 bases; unmatched junction bases: 5. The CDR3 spans 14 residues. The CDR3 loop is CASKDRVGTGELFF. CDR3 bases: TGTGCCAGCAAGGACAGGGTCGGCACCGGGGAGCTGTTTTTT.

The chain carries TRBV5-1 and TRBJ2-2; a weak D match, TRBD2 (6 bases). V was cut by 9 bases and J by 2 bases, with 14 bases left in between. The germline V gene has CDR1 SGHRS and CDR2 YFSETQ. The CDR3 extends over 14 amino acids. The CDR3 nucleotides read TGCGCCACCCGGGGAGGCGTTAACACCGGGGAGCTGTTTTTT. The encoded protein is CATRGGVNTGELFF.

The chain combines TRBV12-5 with TRBJ2-7, with no clear D. The CDR3 loop spans 11 amino acids. The germline V gene encodes CDR1 LGHNT and CDR2 FRNRAP. V lost 3 bases to trimming and J lost 5 bases, with 5 bases between them. In nucleotides, the CDR3 is TGTGCTAGTGGTTTCGCGGACGAGCAGTACTTC. Its translation is CASGFADEQYF.

As to this clone: A junction end diverges from the germline sequence, so it may reflect a read error. V and J are TRBV5-1 and TRBJ2-2; 12 bases align to TRBD1. Germline CDR1 SGHRS, CDR2 YFSETQ. The CDR3 spans 15 residues. CDR3 nucleotide sequence: TGCGCCAGCAGGTTGGGACAGGGGGCCACCGGGGAGCTGTTTTTT. Its translation is CASRLGQGATGELFF. Based on the CDR3 plus reference TRBV5-1 and TRBJ2-2, the full variable domain is KAGVTQTPRYLIKTRGQQVTLSCSPISGHRSVSWYQQTPGQGLQFLFEYFSETQRNKGNFPGRFSGRQFSNSRSEMNVSTLELGDSALYLCASRLGQGATGELFFGEGSRLTVL.

J is TRBJ1-1 and V is TRBV19; perhaps TRBD1 as D (6 bases). With 3 bases removed from V and 4 bases from J, the gap between germline ends came to 9 bases. The CDR3 has 13 amino acids. Germline values: CDR1 LNHDA, CDR2 SQIVND (reference sequence). The CDR3 region is CASSIGGPTEAFF. The CDR3 bases are TGTGCCAGTAGTATCGGGGGGCCCACTGAAGCTTTCTTT.

The chain carries TRBV10-3 and TRBJ1-4; no definite D call. Trimming pared 2 bases from V and 0 bases from J, leaving 10 bases between. Germline-derived CDR1 and CDR2 are ENHRY and SYGVKD. The CDR3 totals 16 residues. CDR3 sequence reads: CAISEGPGATNEKLFF. DNA of the CDR3: TGTGCCATCAGTGAGGGGCCGGGCGCAACTAATGAAAAACTGTTTTTT.

The CDR3 here is CASSLQQITDTQYF. Written as DNA, the CDR3 is TGCGCCAGCAGCTTGCAACAGATCACAGATACGCAGTATTTT. The chain joins TRBV5-1 to TRBJ2-3, with D hard to call. CDR1 is SGHRS, CDR2 YFSETQ, per germline. The CDR3 length is 14 residues. Trimming took 1 base from V and 2 from J, leaving 8 bases between them.

The J gene is TRBJ1-2, the V gene TRBV10-1; 7 positions agree with TRBD1. The germline V gene encodes CDR1 WNHNN and CDR2 SYGVQD (reference sequence). V lost 5 bases, J lost 2 bases, and 5 bases stayed unmatched. CDR3 length: 14 amino acids. The CDR3 nucleotides are TGCGCCAGCAGTCTGGACAGGACAAACTATGGCTACACCTTC. Amino acids: CASSLDRTNYGYTF.

The chain is built from TRBV13 and TRBJ2-1, with D possibly called TRBD1 or TRBD2 (7 bases each). V gave up 1 base and J gave up 4 bases, with 14 bases separating them. Germline values: CDR1 PRHDT, CDR2 FYEKMQ (reference sequence). The CDR3 loop spans 16 amino acids. The CDR3 sequence: CASSLEGRGRYNEQFF. CDR3 nucleotides: TGTGCCAGCAGCTTAGAGGGGAGGGGGCGATACAATGAGCAGTTCTTC.

The V and J genes are TRBV7-9 and TRBJ1-2; no firm D call. CDR1 and CDR2 from the germline V gene are SEHNR and FQNEAQ (reference sequence). This CDR3 has 15 amino acids. Between the trimmed V and J ends, which lost 2 bases and 3 bases, there was a span of 13 bases. CDR3 bases: TGTGCCAGCAGCTTATCCGGGCGGGCAGACTATGGCTACACCTTC. Translated, it gives CASSLSGRADYGYTF. Together with reference TRBV7-9 and TRBJ1-2, the CDR3 gives the full variable domain: DTGVSQNPRHKITKRGQNVTFRCDPISEHNRLYWYRQTLGQGPEFLTYFQNEAQLEKSRLLSDRFSAERPKGSFSTLEIQRTEQGDSAMYLCASSLSGRADYGYTFGSGTRLTVV.

The chain combines TRBV6-1 with TRBJ1-6; TRBD1 matches at 7 bases. This CDR3 has 17 amino acids. V shed 4 bases, J shed 7 bases, and the junction held 13 bases outside the gene matches. Looked up from germline, CDR1 is MNHNS and CDR2 is SASEGT. The DNA of the CDR3 is TGTGCCAGCAGTGCCGTGACAGGGTCCGGACGAAATTCACCCCTCCACTTT. Protein product: CASSAVTGSGRNSPLHF.

The chain combines TRBV27 with TRBJ2-4; 9 positions match TRBD1. The germline V gene has CDR1 MNHEY and CDR2 SMNVEV (reference sequence). J gave up 1 base and V 10 bases, and 17 bases lay outside the gene matches. The CDR3 covers 18 residues. CDR3 amino acids: CATSIQGAVSRAKNIQYF. The CDR3 DNA is TGTGCCACCTCGATACAGGGGGCGGTTTCTCGGGCCAAAAACATTCAGTACTTC.

V gene TRBV10-2 combines with J gene TRBJ2-7; TRBD1 aligns across 8 bases. CDR3 size: 15 residues. The ends lost 4 bases at V and 4 bases at J; junction bases unmatched: 9. Germline V gene lookup returns CDR1 WSHSY and CDR2 SAAADI. The CDR3 region is CASSVGTGWDYEQYF. The CDR3 nucleotides read TGCGCCAGCAGTGTCGGGACAGGATGGGATTACGAGCAGTACTTC.

The J gene is TRBJ1-1, the V gene TRBV19; a weak D match, TRBD1 (5 bases). V lost 0 bases and J lost 0, with 17 bases in between. This CDR3 is built from 18 residues. Germline CDR1 is LNHDA and CDR2 is SQIVND (reference sequence). The CDR3 spells CASSIDRDSGVLNTEAFF. CDR3 nucleotide sequence: TGTGCCAGTAGTATAGATCGCGACTCGGGGGTGCTGAACACTGAAGCTTTCTTT. Using reference TRBV19 and TRBJ1-1 for the parts outside the CDR3, the full variable domain is DGGITQSPKYLFRKEGQNVTLSCEQNLNHDAMYWYRQDPGQGLRLIYYSQIVNDFQKGDIAEGYSVSREKKESFPLTVTSAQKNPTAFYLCASSIDRDSGVLNTEAFFGQGTRLTVV.

The chain has TRBV13 and TRBJ2-7, with a tentative D call TRBD1 (6 bases). Between the trimmed V and J ends, which lost 3 bases and 0 bases, there was a span of 12 bases. The CDR3 is made up of 15 amino acids. Germline V lookup: CDR1 PRHDT, CDR2 FYEKMQ (reference sequence). The CDR3 DNA follows: TGTGCCAGCAGCTTCATAGACAGGAGCTCCTACGAGCAGTACTTC. It yields the protein CASSFIDRSSYEQYF.

About this clone itself: Other DNA sequences in the same sample also yield this CDR3. This chain uses TRBV6-5 with TRBJ1-1; D is unresolved. This CDR3 comprises 14 residues. Trimming removed 2 bases at V and 0 bases at J, with 7 bases between. Germline V CDR1 and CDR2: MNHEY, SVGAGI. CDR3 DNA sequence: TGTGCCAGCAGTTACGGCCAGCTGAACACTGAAGCTTTCTTT. It translates to CASSYGQLNTEAFF.

This clone was seen just once. The chain links TRBV12-3 or TRBV12-4 to TRBJ2-7, with D tentatively TRBD1 (5 bases). CDR3 length equals 12 residues. V shed 8 bases and J shed 3 bases, with 11 bases lying between them. The chain's CDR3 is CASGTGVYEQYF. The CDR3 coding sequence is TGTGCCAGCGGAACAGGTGTCTACGAGCAGTACTTC.

To note about this clone: The junction departs from the called germline gene at one end, perhaps through a read error. The CDR3 loop reads CASSQALLAGAGDEQFF. CDR3 coding DNA: TGTGCCAGCAGTCAAGCCTTACTAGCGGGGGCTGGGGATGAGCAGTTCTTC. The chain combines TRBV6-1 with TRBJ2-1, with TRBD2 matching over 11 bases. Per germline, CDR1 MNHNS and CDR2 SASEGT. This CDR3 region has 17 residues.

This clone was seen just once. The chain couples TRBV15 to TRBJ2-5, with TRBD2 as a possible D gene (5 bases). The CDR3 has 13 amino acids. Deletions cut 2 bases from V and 5 bases from J, with 9 bases between. Germline loops: CDR1 LNHNV, CDR2 YYDKDF (reference sequence). The CDR3 nucleotides are TGTGCCACCAGCAGACGAGGGCCGGAGACCCAGTACTTC. Translation: CATSRRGPETQYF.

The rearrangement uses TRBV6-2 or TRBV6-3 and TRBJ2-5, with 16 bases aligning to TRBD2. This CDR3 contains 18 residues. Trimming removed 2 bases from V and 3 bases from J; junction bases left unmatched: 6. Germline V gene sequence: CDR1 MNHEY, CDR2 SVGEGT. The CDR3 coding sequence is TGTGCCAGCAGTTACCAGGGACTAGCGGGGGGGCGAAAAGAGACCCAGTACTTC. Residues: CASSYQGLAGGRKETQYF.

The gene calls are TRBV12-3 or TRBV12-4 and TRBJ2-1, with 10 nucleotides matching TRBD2. The CDR3 sequence is 13 residues long. V dropped 9 bases and J dropped 4; count of bases not matched to a gene: 3. The CDR3 sequence is CASRTSGYNEQFF. CDR3 coding DNA: TGTGCCAGTCGGACTAGCGGATACAATGAGCAGTTCTTC.

The chain joins TRBV9 to TRBJ2-7; the D is unclear. Trimming removed 4 bases from V and 4 bases from J, with 15 bases in between. The CDR3 length is 14 residues. Germline-derived CDR1 and CDR2 are SGDLS and YYNGEE. The CDR3 here is CASSYTDRSYEQYF. CDR3 DNA sequence: TGTGCCAGCAGCTATACGGACCGTTCTTACGAGCAGTACTTC.

The chain employs TRBV7-2 and TRBJ2-1; 14 bases map to TRBD2. V trimming: 5 bases; J trimming: 2 bases; junction bases outside the gene matches: 8. CDR1 SGHTA and CDR2 FQGNSA come from the germline V gene. This CDR3 is built from 18 residues. The CDR3 sequence: CASSPTSGGVRPYNEQFF. Here the CDR3 DNA reads TGTGCCAGCAGCCCGACTAGCGGGGGGGTTCGTCCCTACAATGAGCAGTTCTTC.

This clone was seen only a few times. The V call is TRBV4-2, the J call TRBJ1-1; TRBD1 matches 7 bases. This CDR3 spans 15 amino acids. The V and J ends lost 1 base and 2 bases, in that order; junction bases with no gene match: 4. Germline CDR1 LGHNA, CDR2 YNFKEQ. CDR3 sequence reads: CASSQGQGENTEAFF. DNA for the CDR3: TGTGCCAGCAGCCAAGGGCAGGGGGAAAACACTGAAGCTTTCTTT.

This CDR3 is CATSVQTGKTNEKLFF. The CDR3 DNA reads TGTGCCACCAGCGTACAAACGGGAAAGACTAATGAAAAACTGTTTTTT. The chain is built from TRBV15 and TRBJ1-4, with D hard to call. Trimming cost V 5 bases and J 2 bases, with 15 bases left between them. Germline V gene sequence: CDR1 LNHNV, CDR2 YYDKDF (reference sequence). There are 16 residues in the CDR3.

The rearrangement uses TRBV19 and TRBJ2-7; the match to TRBD1 covers 12 bases. This CDR3 contains 15 residues. Germline V lookup: CDR1 LNHDA, CDR2 SQIVND (reference sequence). Losses at the gene ends were 3 bases for V and 4 bases for J; bases not matched to a gene: 4. Here the CDR3 DNA reads TGTGCCAGTAGTATCCGGGACAGGGGGCATTACGAGCAGTACTTC. Translation gives CASSIRDRGHYEQYF.

This clone was recorded only once. J is TRBJ1-1 and V is TRBV7-9, with a weak D call TRBD1 (5 bases). The CDR3 covers 14 residues. The V gene lost 5 bases and the J gene lost 4 bases, with 14 bases spanning the gap. Germline values: CDR1 SEHNR, CDR2 FQNEAQ (reference sequence). The CDR3 coding sequence is TGTGCCAGCAGCATCCAGGGTTCTCCCACTGAAGCTTTCTTT. Translating it yields CASSIQGSPTEAFF.

This chain links TRBV15 with TRBJ1-5; no firm D call. The CDR3 totals 15 residues. From germline, CDR1 is LNHNV and CDR2 YYDKDF (reference sequence). Trimming took off 0 bases at V and 3 bases at J, with 9 bases between the two ends. The CDR3 spells CATSRDGRTNQPQHF. The DNA for the CDR3 is TGTGCCACCAGCAGAGATGGACGGACCAATCAGCCCCAGCATTTT.